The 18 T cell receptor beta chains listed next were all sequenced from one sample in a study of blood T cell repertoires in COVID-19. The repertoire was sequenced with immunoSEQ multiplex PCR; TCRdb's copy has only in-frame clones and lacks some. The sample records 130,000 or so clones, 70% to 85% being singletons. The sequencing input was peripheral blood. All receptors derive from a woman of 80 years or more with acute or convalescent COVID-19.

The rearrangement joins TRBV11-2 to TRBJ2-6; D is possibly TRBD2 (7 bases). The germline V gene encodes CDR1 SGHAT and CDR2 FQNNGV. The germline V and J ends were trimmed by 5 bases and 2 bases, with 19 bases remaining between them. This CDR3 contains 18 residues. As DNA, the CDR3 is TGTGCCAGCAGCCGCGTGGGGGAGGGGGGAGCTGGGGCCAACGTCCTGACTTTC. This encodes CASSRVGEGGAGANVLTF.

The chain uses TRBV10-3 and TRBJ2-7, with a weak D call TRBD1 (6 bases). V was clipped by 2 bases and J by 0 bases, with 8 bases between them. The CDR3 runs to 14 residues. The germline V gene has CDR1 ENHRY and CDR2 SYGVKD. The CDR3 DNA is TGTGCCATCAGTGAGACAGGGCCCTCCTACGAGCAGTACTTC. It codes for CAISETGPSYEQYF.

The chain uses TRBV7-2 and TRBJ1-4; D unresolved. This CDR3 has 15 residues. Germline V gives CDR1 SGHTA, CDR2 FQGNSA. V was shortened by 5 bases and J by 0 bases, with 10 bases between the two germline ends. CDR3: CASSPRSTTNEKLFF. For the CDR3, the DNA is TGTGCCAGCAGCCCTCGGAGCACAACTAATGAAAAACTGTTTTTT.

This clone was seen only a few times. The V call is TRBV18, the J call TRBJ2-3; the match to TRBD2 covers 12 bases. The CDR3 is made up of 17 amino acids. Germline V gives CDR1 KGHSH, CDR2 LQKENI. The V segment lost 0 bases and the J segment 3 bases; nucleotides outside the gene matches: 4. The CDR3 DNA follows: TGTGCCAGCTCACCACCAGCTAGCGGGAGGGTAACAGATACGCAGTATTTT. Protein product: CASSPPASGRVTDTQYF.

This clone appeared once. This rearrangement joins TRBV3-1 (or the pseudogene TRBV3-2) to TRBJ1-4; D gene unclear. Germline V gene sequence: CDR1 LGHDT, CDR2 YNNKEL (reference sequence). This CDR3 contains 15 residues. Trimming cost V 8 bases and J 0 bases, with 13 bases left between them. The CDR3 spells CASAGSFATNEKLFF. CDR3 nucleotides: TGTGCCAGCGCTGGGAGTTTTGCAACTAATGAAAAACTGTTTTTT.

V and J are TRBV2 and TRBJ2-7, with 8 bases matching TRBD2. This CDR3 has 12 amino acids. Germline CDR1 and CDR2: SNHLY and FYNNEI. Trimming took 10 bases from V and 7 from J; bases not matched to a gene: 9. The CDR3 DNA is TGTGCCACAGGGACTAGGGTGGATGAGCAGTACTTC. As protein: CATGTRVDEQYF.

The CDR3 is CASSFMRERTDTQYF. In nucleotides, the CDR3 is TGTGCCAGCAGTTTCATGCGGGAGAGGACAGATACGCAGTATTTT. The chain employs TRBV27 and TRBJ2-3, with 7 bases matching TRBD2. The trim removed 3 bases at V and 3 bases at J, leaving 6 bases unmatched. Germline V CDR1 and CDR2: MNHEY, SMNVEV (reference sequence). CDR3 length: 15 amino acids.

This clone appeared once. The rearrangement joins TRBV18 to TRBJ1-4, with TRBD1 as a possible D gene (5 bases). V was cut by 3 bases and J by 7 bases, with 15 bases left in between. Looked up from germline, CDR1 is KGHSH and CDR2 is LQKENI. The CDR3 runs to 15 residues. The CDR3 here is CASSPKSGLREKLFF. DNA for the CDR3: TGTGCCAGCTCACCGAAGTCGGGACTGCGTGAAAAACTGTTTTTT. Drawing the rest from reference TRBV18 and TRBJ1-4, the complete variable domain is NAGVMQNPRHLVRRRGQEARLRCSPMKGHSHVYWYRQLPEEGLKFMVYLQKENIIDESGMPKERFSAEFPKEGPSILRIQQVVRGDSAAYFCASSPKSGLREKLFFGSGTQLSVL.

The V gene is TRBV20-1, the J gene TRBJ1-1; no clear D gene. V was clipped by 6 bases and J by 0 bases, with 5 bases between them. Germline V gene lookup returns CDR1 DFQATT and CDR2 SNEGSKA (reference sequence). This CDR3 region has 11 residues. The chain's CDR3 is CSAQMNTEAFF. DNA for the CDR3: TGCAGTGCCCAGATGAACACTGAAGCTTTCTTT.

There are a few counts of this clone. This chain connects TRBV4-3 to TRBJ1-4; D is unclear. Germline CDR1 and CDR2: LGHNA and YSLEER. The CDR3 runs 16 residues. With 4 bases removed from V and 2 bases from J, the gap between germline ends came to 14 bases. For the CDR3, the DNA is TGCGCCAGCAGCCGGCTTTTTAGGAGTACTAATGAAAAACTGTTTTTT. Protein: CASSRLFRSTNEKLFF.

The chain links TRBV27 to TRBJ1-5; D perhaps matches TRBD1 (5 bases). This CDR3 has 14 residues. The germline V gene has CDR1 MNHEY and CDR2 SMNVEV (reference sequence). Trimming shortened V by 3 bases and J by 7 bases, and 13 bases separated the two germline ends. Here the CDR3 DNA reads TGTGCCAGCAGTTTCTTCGGGGGAGGACAGCCCCAGCATTTT. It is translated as CASSFFGGGQPQHF.

CDR3 sequence (DNA): TGTGCCAGCAGCATCGGACAGGGGACGAATGAAAAACTGTTTTTT. Protein: CASSIGQGTNEKLFF. The rearrangement links TRBV5-4 to TRBJ1-4; 9 bases align to TRBD1. The V gene's germline CDR1 is SGHNT and CDR2 YYREEE (reference sequence). V shed 4 bases, J shed 5 bases, and the junction held 6 bases outside the gene matches. CDR3 length: 15 amino acids.

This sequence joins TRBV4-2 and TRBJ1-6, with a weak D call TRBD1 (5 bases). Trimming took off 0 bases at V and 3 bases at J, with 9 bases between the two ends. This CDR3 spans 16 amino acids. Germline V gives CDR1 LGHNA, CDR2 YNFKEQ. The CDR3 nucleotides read TGTGCCAGCAGCCAAGAGGTCAGGGACTATAATTCACCCCTCCACTTT. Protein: CASSQEVRDYNSPLHF.

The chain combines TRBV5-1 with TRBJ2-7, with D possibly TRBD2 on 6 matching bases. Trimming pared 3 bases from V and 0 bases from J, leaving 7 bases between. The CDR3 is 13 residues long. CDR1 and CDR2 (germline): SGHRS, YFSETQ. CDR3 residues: CASSYGSSYEQYF. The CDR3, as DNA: TGCGCCAGCAGCTACGGGAGCTCCTACGAGCAGTACTTC.

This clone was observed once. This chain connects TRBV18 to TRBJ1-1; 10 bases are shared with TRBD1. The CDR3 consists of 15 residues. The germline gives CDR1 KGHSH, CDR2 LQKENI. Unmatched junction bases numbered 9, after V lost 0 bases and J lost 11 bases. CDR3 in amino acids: CASSPPLRDRGKAFF. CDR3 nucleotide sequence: TGTGCCAGCTCACCACCGCTCCGGGACAGGGGTAAGGCTTTCTTT.

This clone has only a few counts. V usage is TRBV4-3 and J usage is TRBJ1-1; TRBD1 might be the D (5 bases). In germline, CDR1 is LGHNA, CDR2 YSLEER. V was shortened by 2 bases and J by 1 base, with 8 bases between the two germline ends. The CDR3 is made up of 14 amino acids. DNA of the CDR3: TGCGCCAGCAGCCAACGGGGGTGGAACACTGAAGCTTTCTTT. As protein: CASSQRGWNTEAFF.

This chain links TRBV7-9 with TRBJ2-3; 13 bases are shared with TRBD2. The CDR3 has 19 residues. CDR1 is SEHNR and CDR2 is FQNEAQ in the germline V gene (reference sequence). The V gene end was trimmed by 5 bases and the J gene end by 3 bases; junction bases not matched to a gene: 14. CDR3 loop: CASSRGLAGRDEGTDTQYF. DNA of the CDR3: TGTGCCAGCAGCCGGGGACTAGCGGGAAGGGATGAAGGAACAGATACGCAGTATTTT.

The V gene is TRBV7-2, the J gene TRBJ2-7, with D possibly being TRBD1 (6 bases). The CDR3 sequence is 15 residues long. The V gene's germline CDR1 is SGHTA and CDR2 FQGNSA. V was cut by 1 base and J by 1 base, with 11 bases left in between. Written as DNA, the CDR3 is TGTGCCAGCAGCTTAGTGCAGGGGCCTTCCTACGAGCAGTACTTC. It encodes CASSLVQGPSYEQYF. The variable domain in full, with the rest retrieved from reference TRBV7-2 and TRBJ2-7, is GAGVSQSPSNKVTEKGKDVELRCDPISGHTALYWYRQSLGQGLEFLIYFQGNSAPDKSGLPSDRFSAERTGGSVSTLTIQRTQQEDSAVYLCASSLVQGPSYEQYFGPGTRLTVT.